These T cell receptor beta chains were read from a single sample in a study of blood T cell repertoires in COVID-19. Clones were sequenced by immunoSEQ multiplex PCR, and TCRdb holds only the in-frame ones, with some missing. The sample carries around 130,000 clones, around 89% recorded once. Sample: peripheral blood. The origin of the receptors is a man aged 45 to 65 with active or convalescent COVID-19. Both conserved end residues are part of each CDR3. Each record gives: V gene, clone size, J gene, D gene, CDR3 protein, CDR3 DNA. A D gene is named only where the DNA matches it firmly. Size is stated for part of the rows, as once, few or many counts, or as a class when the clone is expanded.

TRBV6-5	NA	TRBJ2-5	NA	CASSYSRVGGQETQYF	TGTGCCAGCAGTTACTCGAGGGTCGGGGGTCAAGAGACCCAGTACTTC
TRBV25-1	NA	TRBJ2-7	NA	CATNPAGYEQYF	TGTGCCACCAATCCGGCGGGCTACGAGCAGTACTTC
TRBV2	few	TRBJ2-2	NA	CASPGGPGELFF	TGTGCCAGCCCCGGGGGGCCCGGGGAGCTGTTTTTT
TRBV5-1	once	TRBJ2-2	TRBD1	CASSSDVWTGGSNTGELFF	TGCGCCAGCAGCTCAGACGTCTGGACAGGGGGCTCAAACACCGGGGAGCTGTTTTTT
TRBV2	NA	TRBJ1-2	TRBD1	CASFRDRTPNYGYTF	TGTGCCAGTTTCCGGGACAGGACTCCTAACTATGGCTACACCTTC
TRBV5-4	NA	TRBJ2-5	NA	CASSLRGQSQETQYF	TGTGCCAGCAGCTTGCGTGGCCAGTCCCAAGAGACCCAGTACTTC
TRBV19	NA	TRBJ1-5	NA	CASSIDDYSNQPQHF	TGTGCCAGTAGTATAGATGACTATAGCAATCAGCCCCAGCATTTT
TRBV2	NA	TRBJ2-5	TRBD2	CASSELAGGRKTQYF	TGTGCCAGCAGTGAACTAGCGGGGGGCAGGAAGACCCAGTACTTC
TRBV11-2	NA	TRBJ1-6	TRBD1	CASRSGTGNSPLHF	TGTGCCAGCAGGTCCGGGACAGGGAATTCACCCCTCCACTTT
TRBV19	NA	TRBJ1-2	NA	CASSIEGRGDGYTF	TGTGCCAGTAGTATCGAGGGCCGGGGGGATGGCTACACCTTC
TRBV6-5	NA	TRBJ1-1	NA	CASRSSNTEAFF	TGTGCCAGCAGGTCTTCGAACACTGAAGCTTTCTTT
TRBV29-1	once	TRBJ1-1	NA	CSVRVGADEAFF	TGCAGCGTCAGAGTGGGGGCAGACGAAGCTTTCTTT
TRBV10-3	NA	TRBJ2-5	TRBD2	CAISESKASGDQETQYF	TGTGCCATCAGTGAGTCGAAGGCTAGCGGAGACCAAGAGACCCAGTACTTC
TRBV9	NA	TRBJ2-2	TRBD1	CASSRGQGASNTGELFF	TGTGCCAGCAGCCGGGGACAGGGGGCATCAAACACCGGGGAGCTGTTTTTT
TRBV11-2	once	TRBJ2-2	NA	CASSAAGAGELFF	TGTGCCAGCTCCGCGGCGGGTGCCGGGGAGCTGTTTTTT
TRBV9	NA	TRBJ1-2	NA	CASSVATGQPYYGYTF	TGTGCCAGCAGCGTAGCTACAGGACAGCCTTACTATGGCTACACCTTC
TRBV3-1/TRBV3-2	NA	TRBJ2-5	TRBD2	CASSQVRGGETQYF	TGTGCCAGCAGCCAAGTAAGGGGAGGGGAGACCCAGTACTTC
TRBV7-9	NA	TRBJ1-2	TRBD1	CASSSDRGMGNGYTF	TGTGCCAGCAGCTCTGACAGGGGTATGGGAAATGGCTACACCTTC
TRBV6-5	NA	TRBJ2-3	NA	CASSSHRVLTDTQYF	TGTGCCAGCAGTTCACACAGGGTTCTTACAGATACGCAGTATTTT
TRBV7-2	NA	TRBJ1-1	TRBD1	CASRRTGGRESTEAFF	TGTGCCAGCAGAAGGACAGGGGGGAGAGAGAGCACTGAAGCTTTCTTT
TRBV27	NA	TRBJ2-3	TRBD2	CASSLSSGGAPRYF	TGTGCCAGCAGTTTATCCAGCGGGGGGGCCCCGCGGTATTTT
TRBV30	NA	TRBJ1-2	TRBD1	CAWTLTGSSDGYTF	TGTGCCTGGACCTTGACAGGGTCCTCGGATGGCTACACCTTC
TRBV30	NA	TRBJ1-5	NA	CAWSPRGGIDQPQHF	TGTGCCTGGAGCCCCCGGGGAGGGATAGATCAGCCCCAGCATTTT
TRBV30	few	TRBJ2-7	NA	CAWSVRGIEQYF	TGTGCCTGGAGTGTACGAGGGATCGAGCAGTACTTC
TRBV3-1/TRBV3-2	NA	TRBJ2-7	NA	CASSQLYEQYF	TGTGCCAGCAGCCAACTGTACGAGCAGTACTTC
TRBV5-1	NA	TRBJ2-2	TRBD1	CASSLQPSGQGNTGELFF	TGCGCCAGCAGCTTACAACCTTCGGGACAGGGCAACACCGGGGAGCTGTTTTTT
TRBV2	NA	TRBJ2-5	TRBD2	CASSVGTSQETQYF	TGTGCCAGCAGTGTGGGGACTAGCCAAGAGACCCAGTACTTC
TRBV28	NA	TRBJ1-2	NA	CASTGTVVFGYTF	TGTGCCAGCACCGGGACTGTCGTTTTCGGCTACACCTTC
TRBV20-1	NA	TRBJ1-2	NA	CSARGTGRGGYTF	TGCAGTGCTCGTGGAACAGGGCGAGGTGGCTACACCTTC
TRBV7-9	NA	TRBJ2-7	NA	CASSLLGHVGEQYF	TGTGCCAGCAGCTTGTTGGGACACGTCGGCGAGCAGTACTTC
TRBV6-1	NA	TRBJ1-5	TRBD1	CASSEQGWLGNQPQHF	TGTGCCAGCAGCGAACAGGGGTGGCTAGGCAATCAGCCCCAGCATTTT